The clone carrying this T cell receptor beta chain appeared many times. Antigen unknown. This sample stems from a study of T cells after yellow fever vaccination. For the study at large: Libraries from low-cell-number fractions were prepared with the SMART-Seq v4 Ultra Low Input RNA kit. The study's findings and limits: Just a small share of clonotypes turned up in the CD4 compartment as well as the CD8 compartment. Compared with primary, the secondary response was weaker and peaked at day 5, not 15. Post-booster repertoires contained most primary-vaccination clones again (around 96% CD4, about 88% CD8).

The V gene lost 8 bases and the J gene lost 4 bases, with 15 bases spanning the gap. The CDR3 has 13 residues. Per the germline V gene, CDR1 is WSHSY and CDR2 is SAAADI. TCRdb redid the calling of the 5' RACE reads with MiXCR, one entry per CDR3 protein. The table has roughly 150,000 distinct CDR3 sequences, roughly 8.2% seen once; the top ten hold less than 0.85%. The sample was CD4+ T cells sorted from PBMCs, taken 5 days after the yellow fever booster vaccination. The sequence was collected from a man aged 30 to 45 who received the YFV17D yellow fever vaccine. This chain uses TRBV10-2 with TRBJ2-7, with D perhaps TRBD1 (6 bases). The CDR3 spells CASRTGSLYEQYF. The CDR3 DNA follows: TGCGCCAGCCGAACAGGGTCTCTGTACGAGCAGTACTTC.